The 27 T cell receptor beta chains listed next were all sequenced from one sample in a study of cytomegalovirus exposure and HLA in healthy donors. Researchers ran the PCR with 60 Vbeta and 13 Jbeta primers. The data were produced by immunoSEQ multiplex PCR, yet TCRdb's version contains in-frame clones alone and is incomplete. The repertoire holds some 150,000 clones, with 75% to 85% as singletons. Sequencing used PBMCs. Every receptor here comes from a human donor in good health.

The V gene is TRBV30, the J gene TRBJ1-2; TRBD1 matches 7 bases. The germline CDR1 and CDR2 sequences are GTSNPN and SVGIG (reference sequence). The CDR3 is 14 amino acids. J was trimmed by 4 bases and V by 2 bases; bases with no gene match: 7. The CDR3 nucleotides read TGTGCCTGGAGTCCGACAGGGTTTGTCTATGGCTACACCTTC. It specifies CAWSPTGFVYGYTF.

The chain couples TRBV6-5 to TRBJ2-1; D might be TRBD1 (6 bases). V lost 2 bases and J lost 7, with 15 bases in between. Looked up from germline, CDR1 is MNHEY and CDR2 is SVGAGI. This CDR3 has 15 amino acids. CDR3 DNA sequence: TGTGCCAGCAGTTACCGGGATGGACAGCTAAATGAGCAGTTCTTC. Amino acids: CASSYRDGQLNEQFF.

The V gene is TRBV5-1, the J gene TRBJ1-1, with TRBD1 matching 10 bases. V trimming: 3 bases; J trimming: 0 bases; junction bases outside the gene matches: 11. CDR3 length: 18 amino acids. Germline CDR1 reads SGHRS; CDR2 reads YFSETQ. The CDR3 nucleotides are TGCGCCAGCAGCTCCCGGGGGGGACAGGGGATAATGAACACTGAAGCTTTCTTT. It specifies CASSSRGGQGIMNTEAFF. Full variable domain (remainder filled in from reference TRBV5-1 and TRBJ1-1): KAGVTQTPRYLIKTRGQQVTLSCSPISGHRSVSWYQQTPGQGLQFLFEYFSETQRNKGNFPGRFSGRQFSNSRSEMNVSTLELGDSALYLCASSSRGGQGIMNTEAFFGQGTRLTVV.

The rearrangement joins TRBV7-6 to TRBJ2-1; the match to TRBD1 covers 7 bases. Trimming at V came to 5 bases and at J to 3 bases, leaving 4 bases not matched to a gene. Germline V gene sequence: CDR1 SGHVS, CDR2 FNYEAQ. This CDR3 region has 14 residues. Here the CDR3 reads CASSLRDSYNEQFF. CDR3 nucleotide sequence: TGTGCCAGCAGCCTCCGGGACAGCTACAATGAGCAGTTCTTC.

This clone was seen a few times. The chain couples TRBV14 to TRBJ2-7; a weak D match, TRBD1 (5 bases). CDR1 is SGHDN and CDR2 is FVKESK in the germline V gene. The ends were cut back, 6 bases at V and 6 bases at J, with 18 bases in the middle. The CDR3 consists of 14 residues. The CDR3 protein is CASSPNAGIGEQYF. For the CDR3, the DNA is TGTGCCAGCAGTCCAAATGCAGGGATCGGCGAGCAGTACTTC.

V usage is TRBV28 and J usage is TRBJ1-6, with TRBD1 matching 11 bases. The V gene end was trimmed by 5 bases and the J gene end by 8 bases; junction bases not matched to a gene: 8. Germline V lookup: CDR1 MDHEN, CDR2 SYDVKM. This CDR3 has 16 amino acids. CDR3 DNA: TGTGCCAGCAGTCCGGACAGGGGGCGCGGGGATTCACCCCTCCACTTT. As protein: CASSPDRGRGDSPLHF.

The genes are TRBV27 and TRBJ2-7; TRBD2 agrees at 10 bases. The CDR3 has 15 amino acids. Germline V gives CDR1 MNHEY, CDR2 SMNVEV (reference sequence). Trimming took 6 bases from V and 3 from J; bases not matched to a gene: 8. In nucleotides, the CDR3 is TGTGCCAGCAGCTGGAGCGGGAGGGCCATCTACGAGCAGTACTTC. Encoded protein: CASSWSGRAIYEQYF.

The rearrangement joins TRBV11-3 to TRBJ2-2, with D tentatively TRBD1 (5 bases). V was trimmed by 3 bases and J by 7 bases, leaving 12 bases between them. The CDR3 consists of 14 residues. Germline values: CDR1 SGHNT, CDR2 YENEEA. The CDR3 region is CASSFRDAGGELFF. CDR3 nucleotide sequence: TGTGCCAGCAGCTTCAGGGATGCAGGCGGGGAGCTGTTTTTT.

The chain couples TRBV5-1 to TRBJ2-7; 7 nucleotides align to TRBD2. V lost 0 bases and J lost 5; bases outside the gene matches: 5. The CDR3 is 14 residues long. Germline V gene lookup returns CDR1 SGHRS and CDR2 YFSETQ. In nucleotides, the CDR3 is TGCGCCAGCAGCTTGGGCCTAGCGGAGCACGAGCAGTACTTC. This codes for CASSLGLAEHEQYF.

The rearrangement joins TRBV4-2 to TRBJ2-7, with 11 positions matching TRBD2. The CDR3 covers 17 residues. Germline assignment: CDR1 LGHNA and CDR2 YNFKEQ. Germline trimming cut 0 bases from V and 3 bases from J; bases unmatched to any gene: 7. The CDR3 reads CASSQDGASGGYYEQYF. DNA of the CDR3: TGTGCCAGCAGCCAAGATGGGGCTAGCGGGGGGTACTACGAGCAGTACTTC.

The chain combines TRBV6-5 with TRBJ1-5; the D is unclear. V gave up 0 bases and J gave up 6 bases, with 12 bases separating them. This CDR3 is built from 15 residues. Germline V gene data show CDR1 as MNHEY and CDR2 as SVGAGI. CDR3 in DNA: TGTGCCAGCAGTTACTCTCTCGCGTCGAGTCAGCCCCAGCATTTT. Translated, it gives CASSYSLASSQPQHF.

The J gene is TRBJ2-7, the V gene TRBV6-5; perhaps TRBD1 as D (6 bases). V gave up 0 bases and J gave up 1 base, with 7 bases separating them. CDR1 and CDR2 from the germline V gene are MNHEY and SVGAGI. The CDR3 length is 14 residues. The CDR3 reads CASSYSGTSYEQYF. CDR3 sequence (DNA): TGTGCCAGCAGTTACTCCGGGACATCCTACGAGCAGTACTTC.

The genes are TRBV4-1 and TRBJ2-5; weak D call: TRBD2 (5 bases). CDR3 length equals 14 residues. V dropped 2 bases and J dropped 0 bases, with 7 bases sitting between them. Per germline, CDR1 MGHRA and CDR2 YSYEKL. The CDR3 protein is CASSQPGYQETQYF. The CDR3 DNA follows: TGCGCCAGCAGCCAACCGGGATACCAAGAGACCCAGTACTTC.

The rearrangement joins TRBV5-1 to TRBJ1-1, with D unclear. V was pared by 0 bases and J by 4 bases, with 10 bases between. In germline, CDR1 is SGHRS, CDR2 YFSETQ. This CDR3 has 14 residues. This chain's CDR3 is CASSLAPDSTEAFF. The CDR3 DNA reads as TGCGCCAGCAGCTTGGCGCCGGACTCCACTGAAGCTTTCTTT.

This sequence joins TRBV20-1 and TRBJ2-3; D remains ambiguous. Between the trimmed V and J ends, which lost 6 bases and 2 bases, there was a span of 6 bases. The CDR3 runs 11 residues. Germline V gives CDR1 DFQATT, CDR2 SNEGSKA (reference sequence). The CDR3 coding sequence is TGCAGTGCCAGACTCACAGATACGCAGTATTTT. Amino acid sequence: CSARLTDTQYF.

The chain carries TRBV10-3 and TRBJ1-1; possibly TRBD1 for D (6 bases). Germline V lookup: CDR1 ENHRY, CDR2 SYGVKD. Trimming removed 3 bases from V and 2 bases from J, with 13 bases in between. CDR3 length: 15 residues. Here the CDR3 DNA reads TGTGCCATCAGTGATTCCGGGACACCCAACACTGAAGCTTTCTTT. Translating it yields CAISDSGTPNTEAFF.

J is TRBJ2-1 and V is TRBV6-6; unclear D gene. Between the trimmed V and J ends, which lost 4 bases and 4 bases, there was a span of 17 bases. The CDR3 extends over 16 amino acids. Per the germline V gene, CDR1 is MNHNY and CDR2 is SVGAGI (reference sequence). In DNA form, the CDR3 reads TGTGCCAGCAGTTTGGGTAGCTGGGTCCCTTACAATGAGCAGTTCTTC. Translation gives CASSLGSWVPYNEQFF.

The chain links TRBV11-3 to TRBJ2-1, with D possibly matching TRBD1 (6 bases). Germline CDR1 is SGHNT and CDR2 is YENEEA. V lost 4 bases, J lost 3 bases, and 10 bases lay in between. The CDR3 totals 14 residues. The CDR3 coding sequence is TGTGCCAGCAGCTCTAAGACAGGCTACAATGAGCAGTTCTTC. Translated: CASSSKTGYNEQFF.

This chain connects TRBV6-1 to TRBJ2-5, with D maybe TRBD1 (6 bases). Germline loops: CDR1 MNHNS, CDR2 SASEGT. The length of the CDR3 is 13 residues. Trimming pared 7 bases from V and 4 bases from J, leaving 13 bases between. The CDR3 nucleotides are TGTGCCAGCAATCAGGGGTTAATAGAGACCCAGTACTTC. Amino acids: CASNQGLIETQYF.

The chain combines TRBV7-2 with TRBJ1-6; the D gene is possibly TRBD1 (6 bases). Trimming cost V 5 bases and J 7 bases, with 15 bases left between them. Germline-derived CDR1 and CDR2 are SGHTA and FQGNSA. This CDR3 is built from 15 residues. CDR3 nucleotide sequence: TGTGCCAGCAGCCCCCCCACAGGGCACAATTCACCCCTCCACTTT. Protein product: CASSPPTGHNSPLHF.

The chain employs TRBV7-9 and TRBJ1-1; tentatively, D is TRBD1 (5 bases). The V and J ends lost 3 bases and 0 bases respectively, with 8 bases between them. The CDR3 has 14 residues. Germline V lookup: CDR1 SEHNR, CDR2 FQNEAQ (reference sequence). In DNA, the CDR3 is TGTGCCAGCAGCTTTTTAGGGGTGAACACTGAAGCTTTCTTT. It is translated as CASSFLGVNTEAFF. The full variable domain, with the rest looked up from reference TRBV7-9 and TRBJ1-1, is DTGVSQNPRHKITKRGQNVTFRCDPISEHNRLYWYRQTLGQGPEFLTYFQNEAQLEKSRLLSDRFSAERPKGSFSTLEIQRTEQGDSAMYLCASSFLGVNTEAFFGQGTRLTVV.

This clone came up a few times. The V call is TRBV18, the J call TRBJ2-3, with D perhaps matching TRBD1 (6 bases). This CDR3 contains 16 residues. The germline V gene has CDR1 KGHSH and CDR2 LQKENI. Trimming stripped 3 bases from V and 0 bases from J, with 13 bases between. The CDR3 DNA reads TGTGCCAGCTCACCTCTTACAGGGTCTAGCACAGATACGCAGTATTTT. Protein sequence: CASSPLTGSSTDTQYF.

This chain joins TRBV19 and TRBJ2-3, with TRBD1 as a possible D gene (5 bases). CDR1 and CDR2 from the germline V gene are LNHDA and SQIVND (reference sequence). Trimming left V 1 base short and J 5 bases short, with 13 bases between. CDR3 length equals 15 residues. CDR3 sequence: CASSIVKGQGDTQYF. The DNA of the CDR3 is TGTGCCAGTAGTATAGTAAAGGGGCAGGGAGATACGCAGTATTTT. The full variable domain, rest sourced from reference TRBV19 and TRBJ2-3, is DGGITQSPKYLFRKEGQNVTLSCEQNLNHDAMYWYRQDPGQGLRLIYYSQIVNDFQKGDIAEGYSVSREKKESFPLTVTSAQKNPTAFYLCASSIVKGQGDTQYFGPGTRLTVL.

This chain links TRBV7-4 with TRBJ2-7, with TRBD1 as a possible D gene (5 bases). The V and J ends lost 3 bases and 3 bases respectively, with 21 bases between them. Germline V gene data show CDR1 as SGHVT and CDR2 as SQSDAQ. CDR3 length equals 17 residues. CDR3 in amino acids: CASSFARRRVRDYEQYF. The CDR3 DNA sequence: TGTGCCAGCAGCTTCGCACGACGCAGGGTTAGAGACTACGAGCAGTACTTC.

A few counts support this clone. The chain is built from TRBV27 and TRBJ2-1, with 11 bases identical to TRBD2. CDR3 length: 15 residues. V shed 3 bases and J 6 bases; nucleotides not matched to a gene: 4. Germline V gene lookup returns CDR1 MNHEY and CDR2 SMNVEV (reference sequence). The CDR3 here is CASSLMTSGINEQFF. In nucleotides, the CDR3 is TGTGCCAGCAGTTTGATGACTAGCGGGATCAATGAGCAGTTCTTC.

V is TRBV6-5 and J is TRBJ2-3, with D unclear. This CDR3 has 13 amino acids. V gave up 6 bases and J gave up 0 bases, with 7 bases separating them. Germline CDR1 MNHEY, CDR2 SVGAGI. As DNA, the CDR3 is TGTGCCAGCAGACCCACTAGCACAGATACGCAGTATTTT. Its protein is CASRPTSTDTQYF.

As regards this clone: The DNA is omitted, as the CDR3 cannot be located on it reliably, and the CDR3 follows TCRdb's listing. This sequence joins TRBV6-1 and TRBJ1-1; the D call in the table, TRBD1, was not verified against the DNA. Looked up from germline, CDR1 is MNHNS and CDR2 is SASEGT. The CDR3 is made up of 13 amino acids, end residues included. CDR3 sequence reads: CASITTVAGLAFF.